Listed below are T cell receptor beta chains from one sample, sequenced in a study of blood T cells in healthy people across ages. Using its own MiXCR run on the 5' RACE reads, TCRdb lists one record per CDR3 protein. The table shows roughly 680,000 distinct CDR3 sequences, with approximately 52% occurring only once. Material: blood. All receptors derive from a woman of 80 years or more in good health. CDR3s include the opening cysteine and the closing phenylalanine or tryptophan. Fields, in order: D gene, V gene, J gene, clone size, CDR3 DNA, CDR3 protein. D genes are given only for firm matches. The size entry is marked missing in some rows and otherwise reads once, few, many or a size class.

d_call: TRBD1; v_call: TRBV20-1; j_call: TRBJ2-5; clone_size: NA; cdr3_nt: TGCAGTGCTCCTACAGGGGCCCAAGAGACCCAGTACTTC; cdr3_aa: CSAPTGAQETQYF
d_call: TRBD1; v_call: TRBV3-1; j_call: TRBJ2-7; clone_size: many; cdr3_nt: TGTGCCAGCAGCCAAGGAGGACAGGGCAGTTACGAGCAGTACTTC; cdr3_aa: CASSQGGQGSYEQYF
d_call: NA; v_call: TRBV4-2; j_call: TRBJ2-6; clone_size: NA; cdr3_nt: TGTGCCAGCAGCCAAGCACAGACGGTGCTCTCTGGGGCCAACGTCCTGACTTTC; cdr3_aa: CASSQAQTVLSGANVLTF
d_call: NA; v_call: TRBV7-9; j_call: TRBJ2-2; clone_size: NA; cdr3_nt: TGTGCCAGCAGCTTGGGGGAATACAGCACCGGGGAGCTGTTTTTT; cdr3_aa: CASSLGEYSTGELFF
d_call: NA; v_call: TRBV7-3; j_call: TRBJ1-2; clone_size: many; cdr3_nt: TGTGTCAGCAGCTCGGGGAGGGTAGGCTACACCTTC; cdr3_aa: CVSSSGRVGYTF
d_call: TRBD1; v_call: TRBV18; j_call: TRBJ2-1; clone_size: many; cdr3_nt: TGTGCCAGCTCACCCCTCCAGGGGGCGCAGGACAATGAGCAGTTCTTC; cdr3_aa: CASSPLQGAQDNEQFF
d_call: TRBD1; v_call: TRBV7-2; j_call: TRBJ1-5; clone_size: NA; cdr3_nt: TGTGCCAGCAGCTTACGGGGACAGCCGATGTATAGCAATCAGCCCCAGCATTTT; cdr3_aa: CASSLRGQPMYSNQPQHF
d_call: NA; v_call: TRBV5-6; j_call: TRBJ2-1; clone_size: NA; cdr3_nt: TGTGCCAGCAGCCCCCTTGGGGGGAAGGTTGCCAATGAGCAGTTCTTC; cdr3_aa: CASSPLGGKVANEQFF
d_call: NA; v_call: TRBV20-1; j_call: TRBJ1-5; clone_size: NA; cdr3_nt: TGCAGTGCTAGAGGCAGACTTAGCAATCAGCCCCAGCATTTT; cdr3_aa: CSARGRLSNQPQHF
d_call: TRBD2; v_call: TRBV10-1; j_call: TRBJ2-3; clone_size: many; cdr3_nt: TGCGCCAGCAGTGAGCTAGCGGGAGGGCCAACAGATACGCAGTATTTT; cdr3_aa: CASSELAGGPTDTQYF
d_call: TRBD1; v_call: TRBV7-3; j_call: TRBJ2-3; clone_size: many; cdr3_nt: TGTGCCAGCAGTCCGGGGTTCGGGACAGCCACAGATACGCAGTATTTT; cdr3_aa: CASSPGFGTATDTQYF
d_call: TRBD2; v_call: TRBV27; j_call: TRBJ2-7; clone_size: NA; cdr3_nt: TGTGCCAGCAGTCCGGTCCTAGCGGGCTACGAGCAGTACTTC; cdr3_aa: CASSPVLAGYEQYF
d_call: NA; v_call: TRBV7-3; j_call: TRBJ2-7; clone_size: NA; cdr3_nt: TGTGCCAGCAGCTTAACGGACCGCGGCACCCAGTACTTC; cdr3_aa: CASSLTDRGTQYF
d_call: NA; v_call: TRBV10-3; j_call: TRBJ2-5; clone_size: NA; cdr3_nt: TGTGACATCAGTGAGCCGGGACCTTGGGAGACCCAGTACTTC; cdr3_aa: CDISEPGPWETQYF
d_call: TRBD2; v_call: TRBV7-2; j_call: TRBJ2-7; clone_size: once; cdr3_nt: TGTGCCAGCAGCTTAAGCGGGGGGGCCTACAATGAGCAGTACTTC; cdr3_aa: CASSLSGGAYNEQYF
d_call: TRBD2; v_call: TRBV20-1; j_call: TRBJ2-5; clone_size: few; cdr3_nt: TGCAGTGCTAGAGACGGACTAGCGGTCCAAGAGACCCAGTACTTC; cdr3_aa: CSARDGLAVQETQYF
d_call: NA; v_call: TRBV5-1; j_call: TRBJ1-1; clone_size: NA; cdr3_nt: TGCGCCAGCAGCTTGGATTCCACTTCGAACACTGAAGCTTTCTTT; cdr3_aa: CASSLDSTSNTEAFF
d_call: NA; v_call: TRBV4-1; j_call: TRBJ1-2; clone_size: NA; cdr3_nt: TGCGCCAGCAGCCACTCCCTCTCCCTTATGGATGGCTACACCTTC; cdr3_aa: CASSHSLSLMDGYTF
d_call: NA; v_call: TRBV20-1; j_call: TRBJ2-1; clone_size: NA; cdr3_nt: TGCAGTGCAAACAGGGTTGAGGATGAGCAGTTCTTC; cdr3_aa: CSANRVEDEQFF
d_call: NA; v_call: TRBV20-1; j_call: TRBJ2-1; clone_size: many; cdr3_nt: TGCAGTGTCTACAGCTACAATGAGCAGTTCTTC; cdr3_aa: CSVYSYNEQFF
d_call: TRBD2; v_call: TRBV29-1; j_call: TRBJ2-1; clone_size: NA; cdr3_nt: TGCAGCGTGCCCGGGACTAGCGGGGGAGAGTTTAATGAGCAGTTCTTC; cdr3_aa: CSVPGTSGGEFNEQFF
d_call: NA; v_call: TRBV25-1; j_call: TRBJ2-1; clone_size: few; cdr3_nt: TGTGCCAGCAGTGAAATTATGCTGGGTGAGCAGTTCTTC; cdr3_aa: CASSEIMLGEQFF
d_call: NA; v_call: TRBV30; j_call: TRBJ1-1; clone_size: NA; cdr3_nt: TGTGCCTGGAGAGGAGGGACCTACAAATTGAACACTGAAGCTTTCTTT; cdr3_aa: CAWRGGTYKLNTEAFF
d_call: NA; v_call: TRBV9; j_call: TRBJ2-4; clone_size: NA; cdr3_nt: TGTGCCAGCAGCCCCAGTTCAGGGCTCAACATTCAGTACTTC; cdr3_aa: CASSPSSGLNIQYF
d_call: NA; v_call: TRBV12-3/TRBV12-4; j_call: TRBJ2-3; clone_size: NA; cdr3_nt: TGTGCCAGCAGTGTGGACAAAAGCACAGATACGCAGTATTTT; cdr3_aa: CASSVDKSTDTQYF
d_call: TRBD1; v_call: TRBV27; j_call: TRBJ1-6; clone_size: NA; cdr3_nt: TGTGCCAGCAGTGTTAACAGGGGTTCACCCCTCCACTTT; cdr3_aa: CASSVNRGSPLHF
d_call: NA; v_call: TRBV6-5; j_call: TRBJ2-1; clone_size: NA; cdr3_nt: TGTGCCAGCAGTTTACAGGGTATGAGGAATGAGCAGTTCTTC; cdr3_aa: CASSLQGMRNEQFF
d_call: NA; v_call: TRBV4-2; j_call: TRBJ1-4; clone_size: NA; cdr3_nt: TGTGCCAGCAGCCTCTATCGGGGATCCCTGTTTTTT; cdr3_aa: CASSLYRGSLFF
d_call: NA; v_call: TRBV24-1; j_call: TRBJ2-1; clone_size: NA; cdr3_nt: TGTGCCACCAGTGATTTTAATGGCGAATCAGGGGATGGCTGCTTCTACAATGAGCAGTTCTTC; cdr3_aa: CATSDFNGESGDGCFYNEQFF
d_call: TRBD2; v_call: TRBV5-1; j_call: TRBJ2-3; clone_size: NA; cdr3_nt: TGCGCCAGCATCAGTCAAGCGGGGGCCCCAGATACGCAGTATTTT; cdr3_aa: CASISQAGAPDTQYF
d_call: NA; v_call: TRBV4-1; j_call: TRBJ1-2; clone_size: NA; cdr3_nt: TGCGCCAGCAGCCAAGATTCCGCAGGGGCCCGTAGGGATGGCTACACCTTC; cdr3_aa: CASSQDSAGARRDGYTF
d_call: TRBD2; v_call: TRBV7-3; j_call: TRBJ2-1; clone_size: many; cdr3_nt: TGTGCCAGCAGCACCCAGCGGGAATCCTACAATGAGCAGTTCTTC; cdr3_aa: CASSTQRESYNEQFF
d_call: TRBD1; v_call: TRBV20-1; j_call: TRBJ1-5; clone_size: NA; cdr3_nt: TGCAGTGCTAGAGGGACAGGTAGCAATCAGCCCCAGCATTTT; cdr3_aa: CSARGTGSNQPQHF
d_call: TRBD1; v_call: TRBV7-2; j_call: TRBJ2-5; clone_size: few; cdr3_nt: TGTGCCAGCAGCCCTAGGGACAGCGAGACCCAGTACTTC; cdr3_aa: CASSPRDSETQYF
d_call: TRBD2; v_call: TRBV27; j_call: TRBJ2-1; clone_size: once; cdr3_nt: TGTGCCAGCAGTACTGGGACTAGCGGGATTAATGAGCAGTTCTTC; cdr3_aa: CASSTGTSGINEQFF
d_call: NA; v_call: TRBV20-1; j_call: TRBJ1-2; clone_size: NA; cdr3_nt: TGCAGTGCGGGGGGGGGCAGCTATGGCTACACCTTC; cdr3_aa: CSAGGGSYGYTF
d_call: NA; v_call: TRBV24-1; j_call: TRBJ2-3; clone_size: NA; cdr3_nt: TGTGCCACCAGTGCTGGTACAGATACGCAGTATTTT; cdr3_aa: CATSAGTDTQYF
d_call: NA; v_call: TRBV5-5; j_call: TRBJ1-2; clone_size: NA; cdr3_nt: TGTGCCAGCAGCTTGTCCCAGATTAACTATGGCTACACCTTC; cdr3_aa: CASSLSQINYGYTF
d_call: TRBD1; v_call: TRBV2; j_call: TRBJ2-7; clone_size: NA; cdr3_nt: TGTGCCAGCAGTGAAGCGGCAGGGGGACCCTACGAGCAGTACTTC; cdr3_aa: CASSEAAGGPYEQYF
d_call: NA; v_call: TRBV6-1; j_call: TRBJ1-5; clone_size: NA; cdr3_nt: TGTGCCAGCAGTGGGGACCTTCTGGGGGGCAATCAGCCCCAGCATTTT; cdr3_aa: CASSGDLLGGNQPQHF
d_call: NA; v_call: TRBV7-9; j_call: TRBJ1-1; clone_size: NA; cdr3_nt: TGTGCCAGCAGCTTTGGGGTTTCGGCTTTCTTT; cdr3_aa: CASSFGVSAFF
d_call: NA; v_call: TRBV28; j_call: TRBJ2-5; clone_size: NA; cdr3_nt: TGTGCCACGGCCGAAACAGGGCAGGGTCTTAAATGGCAGTACTTC; cdr3_aa: CATAETGQGLKWQYF
d_call: NA; v_call: TRBV7-2; j_call: TRBJ2-7; clone_size: many; cdr3_nt: TGTGCCAGCAGCTTAATGGCTAGCGTTCCCTACGAGCAGTACTTC; cdr3_aa: CASSLMASVPYEQYF
d_call: NA; v_call: TRBV2; j_call: TRBJ2-1; clone_size: many; cdr3_nt: TGTGCCAGCTTACGGGACTCCAATGAGCAGTTCTTC; cdr3_aa: CASLRDSNEQFF
d_call: NA; v_call: TRBV7-2; j_call: TRBJ2-3; clone_size: NA; cdr3_nt: TGTGCCAGCAGCTTATTCCAGGGGTTATCAGATACGCAGTATTTT; cdr3_aa: CASSLFQGLSDTQYF
d_call: NA; v_call: TRBV20-1; j_call: TRBJ2-3; clone_size: NA; cdr3_nt: TGCAGTGCTAGAGACGCAGCTGGGGATACAGATACGCAGTATTTT; cdr3_aa: CSARDAAGDTDTQYF
d_call: TRBD1; v_call: TRBV10-3; j_call: TRBJ1-5; clone_size: NA; cdr3_nt: TGTGCCATCATCCTTTCGCCCGGGACAGAGGATCAGCCCCAGCATTTT; cdr3_aa: CAIILSPGTEDQPQHF
d_call: TRBD1; v_call: TRBV6-5; j_call: TRBJ2-2; clone_size: NA; cdr3_nt: TGTGCCAGCAGTTACTCCGGGACAGGGGGGACCGGGGAGCTGTTTTTT; cdr3_aa: CASSYSGTGGTGELFF
d_call: NA; v_call: TRBV6-5; j_call: TRBJ2-1; clone_size: NA; cdr3_nt: TGTGCCAGCAGTTACACCGTATATGGAGGGTCAAACAATGAGCAGTTCTTC; cdr3_aa: CASSYTVYGGSNNEQFF
d_call: NA; v_call: TRBV10-3; j_call: TRBJ1-5; clone_size: many; cdr3_nt: TGTGCCATCAGTGAAGGCGGCTATGGGCCCCAGCATTTT; cdr3_aa: CAISEGGYGPQHF
d_call: NA; v_call: TRBV6-2/TRBV6-3; j_call: TRBJ2-7; clone_size: NA; cdr3_nt: TGTGCCAGCAGTTACATAGGGGAGGTTGACGAGCAGTACTTC; cdr3_aa: CASSYIGEVDEQYF
d_call: NA; v_call: TRBV3-1; j_call: TRBJ2-3; clone_size: NA; cdr3_nt: TGTGCCAGCAGCCCCCACTTTAGCGGAGGGGATGCGCAGTATTTT; cdr3_aa: CASSPHFSGGDAQYF